The clone carrying this TCR beta chain was counted a few times. Its antigen is unidentified. The data were obtained in a study of beta chain features in type 1 diabetes. Study-wide points: A moderate, significant TCRB CDR3 shortening appeared in type 1 diabetes across four CD4+ subsets. Individuals with type 1 diabetes displayed fewer insertions and more deletions at VDJ junctions.

Sorting that relied on CD45RO/CCR7/CD25/CD127/CD95/CD27 yielded CD4+ naive, central memory, regulatory and stem cell-like memory cells. J lost 7 bases, V lost 5 bases, and 6 bases had no gene match. CDR1 MNHEY and CDR2 SMNVEV come from the germline V gene (reference sequence). The CDR3 spans 13 residues. As every portion of the isolated RNA was reverse transcribed, the sequencing read expressed TCRB transcripts. Generated by immunoSEQ multiplex PCR, the TCRdb table keeps only in-frame clones and is missing some. This table holds around 280,000 clones, about 15% found once. The clonotype comes from a young man with type 1 diabetes. The chain uses TRBV27 and TRBJ2-3, with 7 bases that match TRBD1. Sequenced: naive CD4+ T cells from blood. The CDR3 DNA reads as TGTGCCAGCAGTCTATACAGGGGACATACGCAGTATTTT. The encoded protein is CASSLYRGHTQYF.